Listed here are 12 T cell receptor beta chains from one sample, sequenced in a study of shared clonotypes between healthy human individuals. This table comes from immunoSEQ multiplex PCR, and its TCRdb copy is limited to in-frame clones, with some not included. The sample comprises under 1,900,000 clones, approximately 98.5% of which are singletons, and approximately 0.38% rests with the top ten. Sequenced material: naive CD4+ T cells sorted from blood. Specified subset: CD45RA+ positively selected. All receptors derive from a young man in good health.

The CDR3 spells CSVGQSVRDTEAFF. As DNA, the CDR3 is TGCAGCGTGGGACAGTCAGTCCGGGACACTGAAGCTTTCTTT. This chain uses TRBV29-1 with TRBJ1-1, with 7 bases that match TRBD1. V shed 6 bases, J shed 3 bases, and the junction held 10 bases outside the gene matches. The CDR3 runs to 14 residues. The germline gives CDR1 SQVTM, CDR2 ANQGSEA.

The gene calls are TRBV25-1 and TRBJ1-2; D uncertain. V was cut by 5 bases and J by 1 base, with 14 bases left in between. Germline V CDR1 and CDR2: MGHDK, SYGVNS. The CDR3 has 15 amino acids. The CDR3 reads CASSPPQVNNYGYTF. The DNA for the CDR3 is TGTGCCAGCAGTCCCCCTCAGGTGAATAACTATGGCTACACCTTC.

This clone was counted a single time. Other DNA sequences in the sample encode the same CDR3. V gene TRBV19 combines with J gene TRBJ2-7, with D possibly matching TRBD1 (5 bases). The germline V and J ends were trimmed by 2 bases and 6 bases, with 11 bases remaining between them. There are 13 residues in the CDR3. Germline lookup yields CDR1 LNHDA and CDR2 SQIVND (reference sequence). The CDR3 sequence: CASSIQGRGEQYF. The DNA of the CDR3 is TGTGCCAGTAGTATACAGGGAAGAGGCGAGCAGTACTTC. Combining the CDR3 with reference TRBV19 and TRBJ2-7 gives the whole variable domain DGGITQSPKYLFRKEGQNVTLSCEQNLNHDAMYWYRQDPGQGLRLIYYSQIVNDFQKGDIAEGYSVSREKKESFPLTVTSAQKNPTAFYLCASSIQGRGEQYFGPGTRLTVT.

The chain recombines TRBV6-1 with TRBJ1-1; D is undetermined. The CDR3 totals 13 residues. V shed 2 bases and J shed 1 base, with 5 bases lying between them. Looked up from germline, CDR1 is MNHNS and CDR2 is SASEGT. The DNA for the CDR3 is TGTGCCAGCAGTGAAAGGAGGAACACTGAAGCTTTCTTT. Residues: CASSERRNTEAFF.

The DNA of the CDR3 is TGTGCCAGCAGCCAACACCAGACTAGTACAGATACGCAGTATTTT. Translated, it gives CASSQHQTSTDTQYF. The V and J genes are TRBV5-4 and TRBJ2-3; D might be TRBD2 (6 bases). Germline CDR1 and CDR2: SGHNT and YYREEE (reference sequence). V lost 4 bases and J 3 bases, leaving 15 bases between the germline ends. The CDR3 is 15 amino acids.

The J gene is TRBJ1-2, the V gene TRBV19, with D tentatively TRBD1 (5 bases). Germline-derived CDR1 and CDR2 are LNHDA and SQIVND (reference sequence). Between the trimmed V and J ends, which lost 5 bases and 4 bases, there was a span of 14 bases. This CDR3 comprises 14 residues. The CDR3 DNA reads TGTGCCAGTAGTCCGGGGCGCGGTGGCTATGGCTACACCTTC. Its protein product is CASSPGRGGYGYTF.

The chain joins TRBV10-1 to TRBJ2-2, with 8 bases matching TRBD2. Looked up from germline, CDR1 is WNHNN and CDR2 is SYGVQD (reference sequence). V dropped 0 bases and J dropped 6; count of bases not matched to a gene: 15. The CDR3 is 19 residues long. The CDR3 nucleotides read TGCGCCAGCAGTGAGTCTAGAGCGGGAGCTGGGATTTGGGCCGGGGAGCTGTTTTTT. It yields the protein CASSESRAGAGIWAGELFF.

V gene TRBV28 combines with J gene TRBJ2-7; D is possibly TRBD1 (6 bases). The CDR3 contains 13 residues. Germline-derived CDR1 and CDR2 are MDHEN and SYDVKM. Trimming shortened V by 6 bases and J by 2 bases, and 11 bases separated the two germline ends. In DNA form, the CDR3 reads TGTGCCAGCAGCCGACAGGTCCCCTACGAGCAGTACTTC. It specifies CASSRQVPYEQYF.

In its sample, this clone was seen once. Here the CDR3 DNA reads TGTGCTAGTGGGTCCTGGGGGGACAGGGTTGGCGATGAGCAGTTCTTC. It translates to CASGSWGDRVGDEQFF. The chain couples TRBV12-5 to TRBJ2-1; 9 nucleotides line up with TRBD1. J was trimmed by 8 bases and V by 6 bases; bases with no gene match: 14. From germline, CDR1 is LGHNT and CDR2 FRNRAP. The CDR3 totals 16 residues.

The V and J genes are TRBV2 and TRBJ1-5; a weak D match, TRBD1 (5 bases). Trimming took off 2 bases at V and 9 bases at J, with 17 bases between the two ends. Germline values: CDR1 SNHLY, CDR2 FYNNEI. CDR3 length: 15 residues. The CDR3 reads CASSEIVQGWAPQHF. As DNA, the CDR3 is TGTGCCAGCAGTGAAATTGTGCAGGGCTGGGCGCCCCAGCATTTT.

This rearrangement joins TRBV5-1 to TRBJ2-4; 7 bases line up with TRBD2. Germline CDR1 is SGHRS and CDR2 is YFSETQ. Germline trimming cut 5 bases from V and 8 bases from J; bases unmatched to any gene: 7. CDR3 length: 13 amino acids. CDR3 sequence: CASRLEGRDIQYF. The CDR3 nucleotides read TGCGCCAGCAGACTTGAAGGGAGGGACATTCAGTACTTC.

J is TRBJ2-5 and V is TRBV18; D is unresolved. This CDR3 spans 15 amino acids. In germline, CDR1 is KGHSH, CDR2 LQKENI. V lost 0 bases and J lost 5, with 13 bases in between. CDR3 bases: TGTGCCAGCTCACCACCGTCCGGGTTGAGCGAGACCCAGTACTTC. Translation gives CASSPPSGLSETQYF.